This T cell receptor (beta chain) was sequenced for a study of Ad26.COV2.S vaccination and SARS-CoV-2 variants. The CDR3 is 14 residues long. Looked up from germline, CDR1 is LNHDA and CDR2 is SQIVND (reference sequence). V was trimmed by 7 bases and J by 0 bases, leaving 10 bases between them. Sample treatment: roughly 20 received Ad26.COV2.S at low or high dose, single or two shots; five or six received placebo; per-sample allocation not given. Sample collection was performed on day 63 after the first vaccine or placebo injection. TCRdb's table, derived via immunoSEQ multiplex PCR, lists solely in-frame clones and lacks some. The table lists hundreds of thousands of clones, about 83% of them singletons.

The source of this sequence is a person aged 18-65 years who received the Ad26.COV2.S COVID-19 vaccine or a placebo. The specimen was peripheral blood, collected in a trial of Ad26.COV2.S vaccine versus placebo. The chain carries TRBV19 and TRBJ1-3; TRBD1 might be the D (6 bases). Written as DNA, the CDR3 is TGTGCCAGTATAGCGACAGGCTCTGGAAACACCATATATTTT. Translating gives CASIATGSGNTIYF.